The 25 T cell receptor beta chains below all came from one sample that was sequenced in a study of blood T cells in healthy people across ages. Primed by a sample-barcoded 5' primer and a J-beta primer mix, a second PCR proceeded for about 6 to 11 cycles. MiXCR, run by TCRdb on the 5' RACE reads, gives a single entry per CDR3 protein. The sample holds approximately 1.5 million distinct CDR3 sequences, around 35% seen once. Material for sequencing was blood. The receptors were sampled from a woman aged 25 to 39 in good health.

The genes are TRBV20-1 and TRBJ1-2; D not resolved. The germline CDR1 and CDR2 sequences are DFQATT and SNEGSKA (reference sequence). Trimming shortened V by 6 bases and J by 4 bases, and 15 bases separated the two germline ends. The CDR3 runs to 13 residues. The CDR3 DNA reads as TGCAGTGCCAGATCGGTAGGGCTCTATGGCTACACCTTC. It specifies CSARSVGLYGYTF.

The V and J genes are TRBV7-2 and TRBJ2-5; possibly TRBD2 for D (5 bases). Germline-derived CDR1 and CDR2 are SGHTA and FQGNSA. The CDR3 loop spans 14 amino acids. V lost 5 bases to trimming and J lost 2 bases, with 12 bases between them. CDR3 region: CASSRPERQETQYF. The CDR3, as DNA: TGTGCCAGCAGCCGTCCGGAGCGGCAAGAGACCCAGTACTTC.

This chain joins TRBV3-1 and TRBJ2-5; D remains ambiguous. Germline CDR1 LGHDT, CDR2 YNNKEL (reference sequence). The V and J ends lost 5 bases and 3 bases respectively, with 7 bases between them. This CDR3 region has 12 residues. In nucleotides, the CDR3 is TGTGCCAGCAGCACCCTAAAAGAGACCCAGTACTTC. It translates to CASSTLKETQYF.

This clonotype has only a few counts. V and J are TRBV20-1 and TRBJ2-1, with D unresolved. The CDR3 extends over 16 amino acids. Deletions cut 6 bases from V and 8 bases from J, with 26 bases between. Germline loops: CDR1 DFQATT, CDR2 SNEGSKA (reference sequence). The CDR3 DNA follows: TGCAGTGCCCCGCCATCTCTCGGAGTCGAAGTCGATGAGCAGTTCTTC. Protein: CSAPPSLGVEVDEQFF.

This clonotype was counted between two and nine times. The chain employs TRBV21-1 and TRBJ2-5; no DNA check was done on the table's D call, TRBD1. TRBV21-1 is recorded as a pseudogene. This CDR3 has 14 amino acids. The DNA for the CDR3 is TGTGCCAGCAGCAATTCGACAGGGGAAGAGACCCAGTACTTC. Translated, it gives CASSNSTGEETQYF.

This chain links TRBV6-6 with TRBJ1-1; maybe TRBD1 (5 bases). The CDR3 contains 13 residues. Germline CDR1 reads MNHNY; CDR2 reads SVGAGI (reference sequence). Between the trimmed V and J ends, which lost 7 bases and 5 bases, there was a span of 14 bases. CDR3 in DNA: TGTGCCAGCACTCCATACCGGGGGACTGAAGCTTTCTTT. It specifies CASTPYRGTEAFF.

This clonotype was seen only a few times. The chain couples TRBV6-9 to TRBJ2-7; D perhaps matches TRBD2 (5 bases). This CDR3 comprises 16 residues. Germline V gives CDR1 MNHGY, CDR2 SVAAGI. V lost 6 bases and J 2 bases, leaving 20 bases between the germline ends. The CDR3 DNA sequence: TGTGCCAGCAGCCCGGTGTTTCGGGGAATCGCCTACGAGCAGTACTTC. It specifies CASSPVFRGIAYEQYF.

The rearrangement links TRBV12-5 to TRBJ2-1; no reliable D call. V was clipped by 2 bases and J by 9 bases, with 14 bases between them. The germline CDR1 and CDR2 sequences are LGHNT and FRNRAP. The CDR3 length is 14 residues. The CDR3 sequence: CASGLSVHRSEQFF. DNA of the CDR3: TGTGCTAGTGGTTTGAGCGTTCATAGGAGTGAGCAGTTCTTC.

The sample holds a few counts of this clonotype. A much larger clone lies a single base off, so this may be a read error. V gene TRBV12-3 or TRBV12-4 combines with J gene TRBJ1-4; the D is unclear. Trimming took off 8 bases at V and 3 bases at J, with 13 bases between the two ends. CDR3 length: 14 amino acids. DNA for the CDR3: TGTGCCAGCGGCGGTAGGCTGGCTAATGAAAAACTGTTTTTT. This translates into CASGGRLANEKLFF.

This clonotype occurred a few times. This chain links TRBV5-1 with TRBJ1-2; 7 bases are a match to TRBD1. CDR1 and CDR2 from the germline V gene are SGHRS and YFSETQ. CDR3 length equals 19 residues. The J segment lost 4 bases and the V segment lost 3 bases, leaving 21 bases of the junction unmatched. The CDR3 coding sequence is TGCGCCAGCAGCTCACGCGCAAAACAGGGGTCCCGGATTTTCTATGGCTACACCTTC. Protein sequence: CASSSRAKQGSRIFYGYTF.

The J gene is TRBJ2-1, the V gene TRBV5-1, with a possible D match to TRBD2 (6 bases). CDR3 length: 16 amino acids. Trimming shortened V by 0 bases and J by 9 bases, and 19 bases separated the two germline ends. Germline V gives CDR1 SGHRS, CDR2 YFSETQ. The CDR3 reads CASSLVGGPGGAEQFF. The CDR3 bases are TGCGCCAGCAGCTTGGTTGGGGGACCCGGAGGGGCTGAGCAGTTCTTC.

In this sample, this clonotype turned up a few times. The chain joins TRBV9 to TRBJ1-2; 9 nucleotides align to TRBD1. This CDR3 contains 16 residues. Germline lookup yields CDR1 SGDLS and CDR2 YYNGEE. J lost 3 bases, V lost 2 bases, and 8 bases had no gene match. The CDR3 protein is CASSVGDRDSDYGYTF. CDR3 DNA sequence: TGTGCCAGCAGCGTCGGGGACAGGGATTCCGACTATGGCTACACCTTC.

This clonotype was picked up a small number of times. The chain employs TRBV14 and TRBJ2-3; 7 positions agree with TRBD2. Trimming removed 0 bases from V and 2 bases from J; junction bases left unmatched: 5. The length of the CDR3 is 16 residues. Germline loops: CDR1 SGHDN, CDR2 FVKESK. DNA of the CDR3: TGTGCCAGCAGCCAAGATGGGGAGGGCACCACAGATACGCAGTATTTT. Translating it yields CASSQDGEGTTDTQYF.

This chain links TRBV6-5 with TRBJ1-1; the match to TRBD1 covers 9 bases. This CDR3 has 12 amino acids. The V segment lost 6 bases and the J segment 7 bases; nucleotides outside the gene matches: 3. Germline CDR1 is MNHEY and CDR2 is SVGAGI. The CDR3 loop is CASRPDRGEAFF. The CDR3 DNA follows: TGTGCCAGCAGGCCGGACAGGGGTGAAGCTTTCTTT.

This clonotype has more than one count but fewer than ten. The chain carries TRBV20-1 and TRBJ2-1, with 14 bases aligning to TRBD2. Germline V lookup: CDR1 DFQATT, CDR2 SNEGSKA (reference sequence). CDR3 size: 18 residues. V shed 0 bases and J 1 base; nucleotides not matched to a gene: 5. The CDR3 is CSARDGTSGRGSYNEQFF. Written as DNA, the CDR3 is TGCAGTGCTAGAGACGGGACTAGCGGGAGAGGGTCCTACAATGAGCAGTTCTTC.

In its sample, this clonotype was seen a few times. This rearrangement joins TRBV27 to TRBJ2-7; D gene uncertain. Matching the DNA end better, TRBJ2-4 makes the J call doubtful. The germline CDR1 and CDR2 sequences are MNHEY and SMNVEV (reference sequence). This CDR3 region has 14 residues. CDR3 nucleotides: TGTGCCAGCAGTTTATTGGGTCAACCTCCCATTCAGTACTTC. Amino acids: CASSLLGQPPIQYF.

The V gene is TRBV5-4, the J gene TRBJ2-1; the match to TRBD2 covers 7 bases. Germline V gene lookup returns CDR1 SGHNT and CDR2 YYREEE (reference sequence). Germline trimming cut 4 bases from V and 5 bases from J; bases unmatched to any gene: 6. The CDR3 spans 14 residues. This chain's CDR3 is CASSRLGGNNEQFF. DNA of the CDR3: TGTGCCAGCAGCCGCCTCGGGGGGAACAATGAGCAGTTCTTC.

CDR3 sequence reads: CASSEGLAEYNEQFF. As DNA, the CDR3 is TGTGCCAGCAGTGAAGGTCTAGCGGAGTACAATGAGCAGTTCTTC. The chain is built from TRBV2 and TRBJ2-1; TRBD2 agrees at 7 bases. The CDR3 loop spans 15 amino acids. Per the germline V gene, CDR1 is SNHLY and CDR2 is FYNNEI. The V and J ends lost 1 base and 4 bases, in that order; junction bases with no gene match: 4.

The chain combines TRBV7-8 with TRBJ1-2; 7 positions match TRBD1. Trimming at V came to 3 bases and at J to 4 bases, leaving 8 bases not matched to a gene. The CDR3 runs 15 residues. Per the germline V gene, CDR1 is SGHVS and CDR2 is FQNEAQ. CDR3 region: CASSFSTGISYGYTF. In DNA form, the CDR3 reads TGTGCCAGCAGCTTTTCGACAGGGATCTCCTATGGCTACACCTTC.

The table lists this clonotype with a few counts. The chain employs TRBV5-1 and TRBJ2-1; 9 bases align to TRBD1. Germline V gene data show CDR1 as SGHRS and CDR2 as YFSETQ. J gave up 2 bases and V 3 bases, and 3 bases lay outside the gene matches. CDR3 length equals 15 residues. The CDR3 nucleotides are TGCGCCAGCAGCTCACAGGGGGCCCCCTACAATGAGCAGTTCTTC. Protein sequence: CASSSQGAPYNEQFF.

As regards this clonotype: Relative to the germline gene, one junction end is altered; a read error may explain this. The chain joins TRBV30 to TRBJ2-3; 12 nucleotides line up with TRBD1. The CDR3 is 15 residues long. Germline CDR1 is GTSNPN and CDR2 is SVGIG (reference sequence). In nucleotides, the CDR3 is TGTGCCTGGAGGACCGGGACAGGGGGCTTGTATACGCAGTTTTTT. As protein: CAWRTGTGGLYTQFF.

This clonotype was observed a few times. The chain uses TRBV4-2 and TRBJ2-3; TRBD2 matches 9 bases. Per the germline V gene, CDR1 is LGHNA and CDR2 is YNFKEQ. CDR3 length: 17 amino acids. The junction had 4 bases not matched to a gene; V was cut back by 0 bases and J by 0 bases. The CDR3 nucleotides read TGTGCCAGCAGCCAAGATGGTAGCGGGAGTAGCACAGATACGCAGTATTTT. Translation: CASSQDGSGSSTDTQYF.

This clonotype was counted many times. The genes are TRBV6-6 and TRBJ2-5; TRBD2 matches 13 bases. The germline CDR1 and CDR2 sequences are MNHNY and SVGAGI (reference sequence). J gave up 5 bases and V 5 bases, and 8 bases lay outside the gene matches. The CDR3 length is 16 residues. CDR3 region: CASSGTSGGARETQYF. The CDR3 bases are TGTGCCAGCAGTGGAACTAGCGGGGGGGCTCGGGAGACCCAGTACTTC.

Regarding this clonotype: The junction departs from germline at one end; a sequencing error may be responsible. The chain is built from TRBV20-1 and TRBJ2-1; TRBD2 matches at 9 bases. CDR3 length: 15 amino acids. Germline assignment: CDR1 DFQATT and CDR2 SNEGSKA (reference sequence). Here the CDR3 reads CSAPLAGYSHNEQFF. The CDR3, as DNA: TGCAGTGCTCCTCTAGCGGGATACTCCCACAATGAGCAGTTCTTC.

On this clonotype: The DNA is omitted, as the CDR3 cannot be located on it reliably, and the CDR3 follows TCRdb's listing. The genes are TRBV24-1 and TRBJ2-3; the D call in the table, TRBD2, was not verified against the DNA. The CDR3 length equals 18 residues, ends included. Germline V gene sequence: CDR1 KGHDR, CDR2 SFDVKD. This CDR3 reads CATSVPSHEAGEADTQYF.